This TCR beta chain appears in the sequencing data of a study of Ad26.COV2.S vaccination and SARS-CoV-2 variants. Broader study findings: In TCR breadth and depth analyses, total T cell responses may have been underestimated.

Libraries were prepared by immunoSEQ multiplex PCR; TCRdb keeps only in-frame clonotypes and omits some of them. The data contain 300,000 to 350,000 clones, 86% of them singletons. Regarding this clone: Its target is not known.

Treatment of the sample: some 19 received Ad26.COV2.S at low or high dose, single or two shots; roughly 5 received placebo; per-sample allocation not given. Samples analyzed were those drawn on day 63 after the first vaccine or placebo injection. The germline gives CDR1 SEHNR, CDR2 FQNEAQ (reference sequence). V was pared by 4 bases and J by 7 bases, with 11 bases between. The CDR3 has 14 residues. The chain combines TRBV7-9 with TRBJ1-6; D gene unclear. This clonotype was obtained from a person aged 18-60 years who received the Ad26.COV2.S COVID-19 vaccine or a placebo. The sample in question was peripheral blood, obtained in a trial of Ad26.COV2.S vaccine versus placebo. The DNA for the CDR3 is TGTGCCAGCAGCTCCTCTCAGACGAATTCACCCCTCCACTTT. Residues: CASSSSQTNSPLHF.